This T cell receptor (beta chain) was sequenced for a study of T cell responses to AZD1222 COVID-19 vaccine. This clone has more than one count but fewer than ten. The table came from immunoSEQ multiplex PCR; TCRdb's copy has only in-frame clones and leaves some out. Here the sample spans about 110,000 clones, approximately 89% being singletons. Trimming left V 4 bases short and J 1 base short, with 16 bases between. Germline loops: CDR1 MNHEY, CDR2 SVGAGI. The CDR3 is 16 residues long. Sequencing used peripheral blood, obtained on day 0 of MenACWY control vaccination. This TCR was sampled from an adult in good health. This rearrangement joins TRBV6-5 to TRBJ1-1; no clear D. CDR3 nucleotide sequence: TGTGCCAGCAGTTCTGCGAAGGGAAAACCGAACACTGAAGCTTTCTTT. Protein: CASSSAKGKPNTEAFF.